This T cell receptor (beta chain) was sequenced in a study of blood T cell repertoires in COVID-19. TCRdb's table, derived via immunoSEQ multiplex PCR, lists solely in-frame clones and lacks some. The data contain roughly 130,000 clones, approximately 81% of them seen just once; the ten biggest clones take up approximately 12%. V lost 2 bases to trimming and J lost 8 bases, with 12 bases between them. The CDR3 runs to 14 residues. Germline assignment: CDR1 MNHEY and CDR2 SVGAGI. Sequencing was done on a sample of peripheral blood. The sequence derives from a woman in her 30s who had recovered from COVID-19. The chain combines TRBV6-5 with TRBJ1-4, with D possibly being TRBD1 (6 bases). The DNA for the CDR3 is TGTGCCAGCAGTTACGTCAGGGGTACGGAAAAACTGTTTTTT. This sequence encodes CASSYVRGTEKLFF.